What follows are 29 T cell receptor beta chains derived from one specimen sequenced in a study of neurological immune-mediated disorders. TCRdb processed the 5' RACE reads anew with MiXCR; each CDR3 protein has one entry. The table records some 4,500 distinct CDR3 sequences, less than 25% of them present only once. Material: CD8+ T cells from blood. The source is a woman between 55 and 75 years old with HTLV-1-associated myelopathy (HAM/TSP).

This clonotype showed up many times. The CDR3 spells CASSQDRGRPWDEQFF. The CDR3, as DNA: TGTGCCAGCAGCCAAGATCGGGGCAGGCCCTGGGATGAGCAGTTCTTC. The V and J genes are TRBV3-1 and TRBJ2-1; either TRBD1 or TRBD2 may supply D (5 bases each). The CDR3 has 16 amino acids. V was trimmed by 0 bases and J by 8 bases, leaving 17 bases between them. The germline V gene has CDR1 LGHDT and CDR2 YNNKEL (reference sequence).

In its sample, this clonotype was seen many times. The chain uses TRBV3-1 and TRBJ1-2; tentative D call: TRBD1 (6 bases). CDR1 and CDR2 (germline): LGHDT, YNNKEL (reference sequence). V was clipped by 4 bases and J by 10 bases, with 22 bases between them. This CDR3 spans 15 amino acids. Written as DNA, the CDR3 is TGTGCCAGCAGCCCTCATCCGGGGGGGCAATGGGACTACACCTTC. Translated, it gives CASSPHPGGQWDYTF.

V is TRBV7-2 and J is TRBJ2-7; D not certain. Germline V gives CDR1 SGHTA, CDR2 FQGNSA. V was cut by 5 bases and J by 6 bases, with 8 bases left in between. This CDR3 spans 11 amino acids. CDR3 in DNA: TGTGCCAGCAGCACGATGGGCGAGCAGTACTTC. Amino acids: CASSTMGEQYF.

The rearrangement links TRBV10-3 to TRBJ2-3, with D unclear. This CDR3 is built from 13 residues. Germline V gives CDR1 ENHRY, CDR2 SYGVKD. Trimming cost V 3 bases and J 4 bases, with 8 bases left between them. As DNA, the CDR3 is TGTGCCATCAGTGAAAGTACCCCAGATACGCAGTATTTT. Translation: CAISESTPDTQYF.

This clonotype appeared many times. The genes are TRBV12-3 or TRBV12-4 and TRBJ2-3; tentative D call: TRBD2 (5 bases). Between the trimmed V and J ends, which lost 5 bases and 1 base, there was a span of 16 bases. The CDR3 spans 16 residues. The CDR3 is CASSPTGSTGTDTQYF. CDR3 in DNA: TGTGCCAGCAGTCCTACTGGGAGCACGGGCACAGATACGCAGTATTTT.

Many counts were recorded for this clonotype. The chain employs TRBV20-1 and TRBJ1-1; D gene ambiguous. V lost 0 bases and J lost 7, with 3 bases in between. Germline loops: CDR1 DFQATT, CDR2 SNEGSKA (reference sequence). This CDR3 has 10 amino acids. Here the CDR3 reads CSAREVEAFF. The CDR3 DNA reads TGCAGTGCTAGAGAAGTTGAAGCTTTCTTT.

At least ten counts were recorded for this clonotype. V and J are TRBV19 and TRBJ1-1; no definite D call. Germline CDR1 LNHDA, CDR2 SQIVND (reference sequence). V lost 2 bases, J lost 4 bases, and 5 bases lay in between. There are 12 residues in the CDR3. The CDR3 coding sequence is TGTGCCAGTAGTATAACGGGCACTGAAGCTTTCTTT. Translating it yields CASSITGTEAFF.

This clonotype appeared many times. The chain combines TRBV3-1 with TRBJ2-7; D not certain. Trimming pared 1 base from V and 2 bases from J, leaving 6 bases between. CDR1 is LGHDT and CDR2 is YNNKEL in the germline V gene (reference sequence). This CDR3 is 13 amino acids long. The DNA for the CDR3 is TGTGCCAGCAGCCAAGCGTCCACCTACGAGCAGTACTTC. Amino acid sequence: CASSQASTYEQYF.

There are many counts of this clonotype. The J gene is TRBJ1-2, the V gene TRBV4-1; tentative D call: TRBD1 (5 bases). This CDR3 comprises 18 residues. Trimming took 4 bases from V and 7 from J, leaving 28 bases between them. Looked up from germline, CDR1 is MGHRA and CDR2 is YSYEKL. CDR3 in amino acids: CASSPLKGQGSGFPGYTF. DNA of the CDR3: TGCGCCAGCAGCCCCCTTAAGGGGCAGGGATCCGGCTTTCCTGGCTACACCTTC.

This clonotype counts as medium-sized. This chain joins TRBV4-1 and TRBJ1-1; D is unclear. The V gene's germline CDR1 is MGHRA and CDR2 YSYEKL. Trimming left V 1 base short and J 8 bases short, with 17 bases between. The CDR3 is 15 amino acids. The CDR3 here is CASSQGSLTIDEAFF. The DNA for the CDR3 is TGCGCCAGCAGCCAAGGGTCCTTGACTATTGACGAAGCTTTCTTT.

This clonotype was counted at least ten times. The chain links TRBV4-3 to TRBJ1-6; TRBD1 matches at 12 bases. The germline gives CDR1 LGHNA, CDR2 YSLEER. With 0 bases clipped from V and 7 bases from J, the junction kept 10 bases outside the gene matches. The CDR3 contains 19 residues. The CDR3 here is CASSQDRDRGRIENSPLHF. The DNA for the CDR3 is TGCGCCAGCAGCCAAGATCGGGACAGGGGGCGGATTGAAAATTCACCCCTCCACTTT.

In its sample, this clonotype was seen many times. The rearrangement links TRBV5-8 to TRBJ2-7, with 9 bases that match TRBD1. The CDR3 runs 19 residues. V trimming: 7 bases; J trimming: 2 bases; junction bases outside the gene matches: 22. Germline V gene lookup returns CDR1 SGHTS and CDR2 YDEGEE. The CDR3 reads CASYSPGTGWSGAAYEQYF. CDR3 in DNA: TGTGCCAGCTATAGTCCCGGGACAGGGTGGTCGGGGGCCGCCTACGAGCAGTACTTC.

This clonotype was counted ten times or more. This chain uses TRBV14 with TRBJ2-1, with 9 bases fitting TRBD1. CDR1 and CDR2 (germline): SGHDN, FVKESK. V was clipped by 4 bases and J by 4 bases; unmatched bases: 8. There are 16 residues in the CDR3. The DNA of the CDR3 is TGTGCCAGCAGCCCCTCCTCGGGACAGGGTTACAATGAGCAGTTCTTC. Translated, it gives CASSPSSGQGYNEQFF.

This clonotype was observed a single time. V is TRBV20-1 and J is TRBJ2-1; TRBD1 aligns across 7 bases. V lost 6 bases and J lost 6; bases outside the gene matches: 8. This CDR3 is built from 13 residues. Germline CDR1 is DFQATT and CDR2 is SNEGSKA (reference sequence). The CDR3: CSAPEGAANEQFF. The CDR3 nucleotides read TGCAGTGCGCCTGAGGGGGCGGCCAATGAGCAGTTCTTC.

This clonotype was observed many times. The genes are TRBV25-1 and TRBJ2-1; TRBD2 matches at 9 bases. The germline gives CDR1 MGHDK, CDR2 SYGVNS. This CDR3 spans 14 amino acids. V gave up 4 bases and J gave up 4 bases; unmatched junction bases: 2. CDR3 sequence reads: CASSVAGDYNEQFF. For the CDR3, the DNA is TGTGCCAGCAGTGTAGCGGGGGATTACAATGAGCAGTTCTTC.

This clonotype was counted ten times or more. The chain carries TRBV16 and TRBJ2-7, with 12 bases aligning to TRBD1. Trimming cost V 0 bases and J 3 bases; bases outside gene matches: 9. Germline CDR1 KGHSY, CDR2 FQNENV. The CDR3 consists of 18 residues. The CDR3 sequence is CASSQSVGTGGSLYEQYF. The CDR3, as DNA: TGTGCCAGCAGCCAATCGGTGGGGACAGGGGGCTCACTCTACGAGCAGTACTTC.

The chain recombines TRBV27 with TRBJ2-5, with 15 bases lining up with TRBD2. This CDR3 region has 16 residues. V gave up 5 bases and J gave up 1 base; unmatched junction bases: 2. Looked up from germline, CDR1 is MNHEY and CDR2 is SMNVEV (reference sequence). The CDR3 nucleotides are TGTGCCAGCAGTCCGGGACTAGCGGGGGGCCAAGAGACCCAGTACTTC. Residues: CASSPGLAGGQETQYF.

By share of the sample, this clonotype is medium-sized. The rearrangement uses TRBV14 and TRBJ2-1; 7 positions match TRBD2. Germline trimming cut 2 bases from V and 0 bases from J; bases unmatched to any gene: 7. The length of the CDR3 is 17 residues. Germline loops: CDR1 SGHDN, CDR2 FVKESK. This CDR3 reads CASSQWGGRTSYNEQFF. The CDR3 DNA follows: TGTGCCAGCAGCCAATGGGGCGGGAGAACCTCCTACAATGAGCAGTTCTTC.

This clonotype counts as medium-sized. The CDR3 nucleotides read TGCGCCAGCAGCCAAGTTGGGGGGGGCACAGATACGCAGTATTTT. Translated: CASSQVGGGTDTQYF. The V gene is TRBV4-1, the J gene TRBJ2-3, with 7 nucleotides matching TRBD2. J was trimmed by 1 base and V by 1 base; bases with no gene match: 2. This CDR3 is 15 amino acids long. Germline loops: CDR1 MGHRA, CDR2 YSYEKL.

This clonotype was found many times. The CDR3 nucleotides are TGCAGTGCTAGAGTCAGGGAAAGTGACGAGCAGTACTTC. This sequence encodes CSARVRESDEQYF. This chain connects TRBV20-1 to TRBJ2-7; D perhaps matches TRBD1 (5 bases). Germline-derived CDR1 and CDR2 are DFQATT and SNEGSKA (reference sequence). The CDR3 has 13 amino acids. The V gene lost 1 base and the J gene lost 5 bases, with 12 bases spanning the gap.

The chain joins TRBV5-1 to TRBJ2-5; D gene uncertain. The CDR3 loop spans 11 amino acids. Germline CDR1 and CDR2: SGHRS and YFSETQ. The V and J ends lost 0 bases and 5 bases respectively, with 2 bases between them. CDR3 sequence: CASSLEETQYF. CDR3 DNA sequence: TGCGCCAGCAGCTTGGAGGAGACCCAGTACTTC.

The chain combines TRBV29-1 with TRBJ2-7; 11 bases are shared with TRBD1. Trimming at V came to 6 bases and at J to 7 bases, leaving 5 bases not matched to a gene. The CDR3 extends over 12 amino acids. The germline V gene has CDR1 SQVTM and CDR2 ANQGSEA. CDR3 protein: CSVWTGGGEQYF. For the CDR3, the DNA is TGCAGCGTCTGGACAGGGGGCGGGGAGCAGTACTTC.

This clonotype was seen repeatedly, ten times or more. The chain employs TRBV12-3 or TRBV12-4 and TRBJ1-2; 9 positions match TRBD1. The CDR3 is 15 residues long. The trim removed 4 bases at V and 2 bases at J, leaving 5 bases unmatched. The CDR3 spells CASSSLQGANYGYTF. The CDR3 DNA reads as TGTGCCAGCAGTTCCCTACAGGGGGCGAACTATGGCTACACCTTC.

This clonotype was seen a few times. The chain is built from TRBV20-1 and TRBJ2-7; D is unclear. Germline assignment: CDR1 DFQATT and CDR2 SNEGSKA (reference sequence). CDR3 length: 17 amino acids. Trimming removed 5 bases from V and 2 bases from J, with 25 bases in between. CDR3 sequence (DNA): TGCAGTGCTGGACCCACCAGTCCTACCAACTCGGCCTACGAGCAGTACTTC. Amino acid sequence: CSAGPTSPTNSAYEQYF.

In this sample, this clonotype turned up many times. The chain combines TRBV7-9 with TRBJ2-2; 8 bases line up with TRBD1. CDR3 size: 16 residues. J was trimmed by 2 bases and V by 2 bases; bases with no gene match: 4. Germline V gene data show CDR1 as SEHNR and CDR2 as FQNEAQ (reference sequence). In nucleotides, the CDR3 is TGTGCCAGCAGCTTACCTCAGGGGGCCAACACCGGGGAGCTGTTTTTT. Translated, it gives CASSLPQGANTGELFF.

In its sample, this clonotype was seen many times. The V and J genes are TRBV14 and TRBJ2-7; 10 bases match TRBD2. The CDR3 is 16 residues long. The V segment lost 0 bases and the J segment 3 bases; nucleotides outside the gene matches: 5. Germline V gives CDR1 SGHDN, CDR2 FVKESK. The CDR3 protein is CASSQDPLAGHYEQYF. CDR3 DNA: TGTGCCAGCAGCCAAGATCCACTAGCGGGGCACTACGAGCAGTACTTC.

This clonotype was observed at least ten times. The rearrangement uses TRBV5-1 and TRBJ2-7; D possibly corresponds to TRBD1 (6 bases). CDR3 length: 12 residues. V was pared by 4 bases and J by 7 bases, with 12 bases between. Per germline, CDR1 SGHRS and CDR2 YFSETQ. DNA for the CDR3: TGCGCCAGCAGCCTAACAGGGTGGGAGCAGTACTTC. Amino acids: CASSLTGWEQYF.

The DNA of the CDR3 is TGTGCCACTTCTCCCGACAGGACCGGGGAGCTGTTTTTT. Its translation: CATSPDRTGELFF. The chain joins TRBV7-9 to TRBJ2-2; a possible D gene is TRBD1 (6 bases). The length of the CDR3 is 13 residues. Germline V lookup: CDR1 SEHNR, CDR2 FQNEAQ (reference sequence). Trimming took 10 bases from V and 5 from J, leaving 14 bases between them.

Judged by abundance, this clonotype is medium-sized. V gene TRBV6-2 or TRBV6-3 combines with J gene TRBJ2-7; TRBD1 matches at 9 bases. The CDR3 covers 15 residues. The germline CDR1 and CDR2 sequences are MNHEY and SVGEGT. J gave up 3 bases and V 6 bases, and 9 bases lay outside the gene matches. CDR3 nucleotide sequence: TGTGCCAGCAGCCTGTCCGGGACAGGGCTCTACGAGCAGTACTTC. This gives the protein CASSLSGTGLYEQYF.